The next 30 T cell receptor beta chains were all read from a single sample in a study of blood T cell repertoires in COVID-19. The method was immunoSEQ multiplex PCR; TCRdb's version includes in-frame clones alone and lacks a portion of them. The data show around 100,000 clones, over 75% seen once. The sequenced material came from peripheral blood. These TCRs come from a man aged 70-80 years with active or convalescent COVID-19.

This clone was detected a few times. The chain uses TRBV7-2 and TRBJ1-2; D remains unclear. Between the trimmed V and J ends, which lost 3 bases and 6 bases, there was a span of 8 bases. This CDR3 contains 12 residues. Germline CDR1 and CDR2: SGHTA and FQGNSA. The CDR3 coding sequence is TGTGCCAGCAGCTTGGACGGGAATGGCTACACCTTC. Amino acids: CASSLDGNGYTF.

The rearrangement uses TRBV12-1 and TRBJ2-3; TRBD1, the table's D call, lacks a check against the DNA. TRBV12-1 constitutes a pseudogene. The CDR3 has 19 residues. This CDR3 is CASSDSKSPGQAGSNTQYF. As DNA, the CDR3 is TGTGCCAGCAGCGACTCAAAAAGCCCCGGACAGGCCGGGTCAAATACGCAGTATTTT.

The J gene is TRBJ2-7, the V gene TRBV28, with D tentatively TRBD1 (5 bases). Trimming took 8 bases from V and 3 from J, leaving 20 bases between them. CDR3 size: 15 residues. Germline V gene sequence: CDR1 MDHEN, CDR2 SYDVKM. CDR3 nucleotides: TGTGCCAGCTTTTCCGAAGGGGCCTCCTACTACGAGCAGTACTTC. Encoded protein: CASFSEGASYYEQYF.

This clone occurred many times. The chain combines TRBV5-1 with TRBJ2-2, with 11 bases identical to TRBD2. The CDR3 loop spans 16 amino acids. Germline V gene sequence: CDR1 SGHRS, CDR2 YFSETQ. V shed 4 bases and J 5 bases; nucleotides not matched to a gene: 7. This CDR3 reads CASSRTLAGVTGELFF. The CDR3 nucleotides read TGCGCCAGCAGCAGGACACTAGCGGGAGTGACCGGGGAGCTGTTTTTT.

The J gene is TRBJ2-4, the V gene TRBV20-1; TRBD1 matches 8 bases. The CDR3 spans 11 residues. The J segment lost 4 bases and the V segment lost 7 bases, leaving 0 bases of the junction unmatched. Germline lookup yields CDR1 DFQATT and CDR2 SNEGSKA (reference sequence). CDR3 bases: TGCAGTGGACAGGGGAAAAACATTCAGTACTTC. Translated, it gives CSGQGKNIQYF.

The V and J genes are TRBV5-5 and TRBJ1-1; tentatively, D is TRBD1 (5 bases). V dropped 4 bases and J dropped 0 bases, with 22 bases sitting between them. The CDR3 extends over 18 amino acids. Germline V gene data show CDR1 as SGHKS and CDR2 as YYEKEE (reference sequence). In nucleotides, the CDR3 is TGTGCCAGCAGCATTCGAGGAGGGGCTACACCATTGAACACTGAAGCTTTCTTT. Its protein product is CASSIRGGATPLNTEAFF. The full variable domain, rest sourced from reference TRBV5-5 and TRBJ1-1, is DAGVTQSPTHLIKTRGQQVTLRCSPISGHKSVSWYQQVLGQGPQFIFQYYEKEERGRGNFPDRFSARQFPNYSSELNVNALLLGDSALYLCASSIRGGATPLNTEAFFGQGTRLTVV.

V and J are TRBV6-5 and TRBJ1-3; 7 positions agree with TRBD1. The CDR3 length is 13 residues. In germline, CDR1 is MNHEY, CDR2 SVGAGI. J was trimmed by 7 bases and V by 4 bases; bases with no gene match: 4. This chain's CDR3 is CASSFPGGNTIYF. The CDR3 DNA reads TGTGCCAGCAGTTTTCCAGGGGGTAACACCATATATTTT.

The chain is built from TRBV7-3 and TRBJ2-1; 9 positions match TRBD2. The J segment lost 5 bases and the V segment lost 2 bases, leaving 10 bases of the junction unmatched. The CDR3 loop spans 17 amino acids. CDR1 is SGHTA and CDR2 is FQGTGA in the germline V gene. CDR3 loop: CASSLPTLAGINNEQFF. The CDR3 nucleotides are TGTGCCAGCAGCTTACCTACCCTAGCGGGGATTAACAATGAGCAGTTCTTC.

The rearrangement uses TRBV27 and TRBJ2-7, with TRBD1 matching 8 bases. This CDR3 contains 16 residues. Unmatched junction bases numbered 9, after V lost 4 bases and J lost 1 base. Per germline, CDR1 MNHEY and CDR2 SMNVEV (reference sequence). Here the CDR3 DNA reads TGTGCCAGCAGTTCCAGTACAGGGGGGTATTCCTACGAGCAGTACTTC. Its protein product is CASSSSTGGYSYEQYF.

This chain connects TRBV9 to TRBJ2-1, with TRBD2 matching 7 bases. V lost 4 bases to trimming and J lost 0 bases; unmatched junction nucleotides: 10. CDR3 length: 17 amino acids. Germline CDR1 SGDLS, CDR2 YYNGEE. The CDR3 is CASSPPRGESSYNEQFF. The CDR3 nucleotides read TGTGCCAGCAGCCCCCCTCGGGGGGAGAGCTCCTACAATGAGCAGTTCTTC.

The chain recombines TRBV28 with TRBJ1-2; D remains unclear. This CDR3 region has 13 residues. Germline loops: CDR1 MDHEN, CDR2 SYDVKM. Trimming cost V 1 base and J 8 bases, with 11 bases left between them. The CDR3 loop reads CASSLSPSLGYTF. CDR3 in DNA: TGTGCCAGCAGTTTATCGCCCTCGCTAGGCTACACCTTC.

The gene calls are TRBV12-5 and TRBJ2-1; D is unresolved. Germline-derived CDR1 and CDR2 are LGHNT and FRNRAP. Trimming took 2 bases from V and 8 from J, leaving 10 bases between them. This CDR3 region has 13 residues. CDR3: CASGLSGWDEQFF. The CDR3 nucleotides read TGTGCTAGTGGTTTGTCAGGTTGGGATGAGCAGTTCTTC.

V gene TRBV21-1 combines with J gene TRBJ2-2; the table's D call of TRBD2 was not tested on the DNA. TRBV21-1 counts as a pseudogene. There are 15 residues in the CDR3. CDR3 coding DNA: TGTGCCAGCAGCCCGCTAGCGCCGAACACCGGGGAGCTGTTTTTT. Translating it yields CASSPLAPNTGELFF.

The chain has TRBV5-1 and TRBJ2-2; TRBD2 is a possible D gene (6 bases). The ends were cut back, 5 bases at V and 1 base at J, with 12 bases in the middle. CDR1 is SGHRS, CDR2 YFSETQ, per germline. CDR3 length: 15 residues. CDR3 region: CASRELRGNTGELFF. DNA for the CDR3: TGCGCCAGCAGGGAATTGCGGGGGAACACCGGGGAGCTGTTTTTT.

The chain couples TRBV7-9 to TRBJ1-5; a possible D gene is TRBD1 (5 bases). Between the trimmed V and J ends, which lost 5 bases and 4 bases, there was a span of 12 bases. The CDR3 is made up of 14 amino acids. Germline CDR1 is SEHNR and CDR2 is FQNEAQ (reference sequence). CDR3 DNA: TGTGCCAGCAGCCCCTCGACAGTTAATCAGCCCCAGCATTTT. This codes for CASSPSTVNQPQHF.

The chain is built from TRBV5-1 and TRBJ1-1; D perhaps matches TRBD1 (6 bases). The CDR3 runs 14 residues. The germline V gene has CDR1 SGHRS and CDR2 YFSETQ. V lost 4 bases to trimming and J lost 5 bases, with 15 bases between them. In nucleotides, the CDR3 is TGCGCCAGCAGCGGCTCCCAGGGGAAGACTGAAGCTTTCTTT. It is translated as CASSGSQGKTEAFF.

The chain combines TRBV28 with TRBJ2-4; 7 positions match TRBD1. The V gene's germline CDR1 is MDHEN and CDR2 SYDVKM. The CDR3 is 16 amino acids. Losses at the gene ends were 5 bases for V and 8 bases for J; bases not matched to a gene: 15. CDR3 DNA sequence: TGTGCCAGCAGTCCCCTGGAGGTGACAGGACAGGACATTCAGTACTTC. Amino acids: CASSPLEVTGQDIQYF.

J is TRBJ1-4 and V is TRBV28; 7 bases agree with TRBD1. CDR3 length: 13 residues. Germline V gene lookup returns CDR1 MDHEN and CDR2 SYDVKM. V trimming: 8 bases; J trimming: 4 bases; junction bases outside the gene matches: 4. Here the CDR3 DNA reads TGTGCCAGCTTAGACAGGGTTAATGAAAAACTGTTTTTT. Encoded protein: CASLDRVNEKLFF.

The J gene is TRBJ1-5, the V gene TRBV19; the D is unclear. Germline V CDR1 and CDR2: LNHDA, SQIVND (reference sequence). The CDR3 has 13 residues. Trimming stripped 5 bases from V and 7 bases from J, with 12 bases between. The CDR3 DNA is TGTGCCAGTAGTTCAGTTCATATGCAGCCCCAGCATTTT. The encoded protein is CASSSVHMQPQHF. Variable domain in full (rest from reference TRBV19 and TRBJ1-5): DGGITQSPKYLFRKEGQNVTLSCEQNLNHDAMYWYRQDPGQGLRLIYYSQIVNDFQKGDIAEGYSVSREKKESFPLTVTSAQKNPTAFYLCASSSVHMQPQHFGDGTRLSIL.

This chain's CDR3 is CATRTGEGNTEAFF. In DNA, the CDR3 is TGTGCCACCAGGACAGGGGAGGGGAACACTGAAGCTTTCTTT. V and J are TRBV6-4 and TRBJ1-1; TRBD1 agrees at 9 bases. CDR3 length equals 14 residues. The germline gives CDR1 MRHNA, CDR2 SNTAGT. V trimming: 10 bases; J trimming: 1 base; junction bases outside the gene matches: 7.

This sequence joins TRBV28 and TRBJ1-2; no clear D gene. Germline-derived CDR1 and CDR2 are MDHEN and SYDVKM. This CDR3 contains 13 residues. Trimming cost V 4 bases and J 1 base, with 7 bases left between them. The CDR3, as DNA: TGTGCCAGCAGTTATAAAATTAACTATGGCTACACCTTC. This encodes CASSYKINYGYTF.

The J gene is TRBJ1-1, the V gene TRBV5-1, with TRBD1 matching 7 bases. Per the germline V gene, CDR1 is SGHRS and CDR2 is YFSETQ. After removal of 0 bases from V and 5 bases from J, the junction contained 7 bases not matched to a gene. This CDR3 region has 15 residues. The CDR3 loop reads CASSLGQGVATEAFF. The CDR3 DNA follows: TGCGCCAGCAGCTTGGGTCAGGGGGTCGCGACTGAAGCTTTCTTT.

The chain joins TRBV5-1 to TRBJ1-2, with D perhaps matching TRBD1 (6 bases). The germline gives CDR1 SGHRS, CDR2 YFSETQ. V gave up 0 bases and J gave up 3 bases, with 9 bases separating them. CDR3 length: 14 amino acids. The CDR3 DNA reads TGCGCCAGCAGCTTGGTACAGGGCGACTATGGCTACACCTTC. Translating it yields CASSLVQGDYGYTF.

The gene calls are TRBV5-5 and TRBJ2-1; a weak D match, TRBD1 (6 bases). The germline V and J ends were trimmed by 2 bases and 1 base, with 13 bases remaining between them. The CDR3 extends over 16 amino acids. CDR1 is SGHKS and CDR2 is YYEKEE in the germline V gene (reference sequence). CDR3 protein: CASSFGPGESYNEQFF. The CDR3 nucleotides read TGTGCCAGCAGCTTTGGACCAGGGGAATCCTACAATGAGCAGTTCTTC.

The V and J genes are TRBV24-1 and TRBJ2-7, with TRBD2 matching 12 bases. Trimming took 4 bases from V and 3 from J; bases not matched to a gene: 6. Looked up from germline, CDR1 is KGHDR and CDR2 is SFDVKD. This CDR3 contains 16 residues. The CDR3 reads CATSDRTSGNRYEQYF. The CDR3 nucleotides are TGTGCCACCAGTGACAGGACTAGCGGGAATCGCTACGAGCAGTACTTC.

This clone was counted between two and nine times. The CDR3 DNA reads as TGTGCCAGTTCGACTAGCGTGTCCTACGAGCAGTACTTC. It specifies CASSTSVSYEQYF. This chain joins TRBV19 and TRBJ2-7; 8 bases line up with TRBD2. With 8 bases clipped from V and 1 base from J, the junction kept 4 bases outside the gene matches. Germline CDR1 reads LNHDA; CDR2 reads SQIVND (reference sequence). This CDR3 is built from 13 residues. Variable domain in full (rest from reference TRBV19 and TRBJ2-7): DGGITQSPKYLFRKEGQNVTLSCEQNLNHDAMYWYRQDPGQGLRLIYYSQIVNDFQKGDIAEGYSVSREKKESFPLTVTSAQKNPTAFYLCASSTSVSYEQYFGPGTRLTVT.

The chain links TRBV5-1 to TRBJ2-7; possibly TRBD1 for D (6 bases). CDR3 length: 15 amino acids. Trimming took 4 bases from V and 0 from J, leaving 14 bases between them. Germline V gene data show CDR1 as SGHRS and CDR2 as YFSETQ. The CDR3 loop is CASSPAEDSSYEQYF. CDR3 coding DNA: TGCGCCAGCAGCCCTGCTGAGGACAGCTCCTACGAGCAGTACTTC. The full variable domain, in which reference TRBV5-1 and TRBJ2-7 provide the parts outside the CDR3, is KAGVTQTPRYLIKTRGQQVTLSCSPISGHRSVSWYQQTPGQGLQFLFEYFSETQRNKGNFPGRFSGRQFSNSRSEMNVSTLELGDSALYLCASSPAEDSSYEQYFGPGTRLTVT.

The J gene is TRBJ1-1, the V gene TRBV6-5, with TRBD1 as a possible D gene (6 bases). Trimming stripped 2 bases from V and 6 bases from J, with 10 bases between. CDR3 length: 13 residues. The germline V gene encodes CDR1 MNHEY and CDR2 SVGAGI. CDR3 sequence reads: CASSYRRGPEAFF. The CDR3 DNA follows: TGTGCCAGCAGTTACCGCAGGGGCCCTGAAGCTTTCTTT.

This clone showed up just a few times. The chain couples TRBV6-5 to TRBJ2-6; 7 bases align to TRBD1. From germline, CDR1 is MNHEY and CDR2 SVGAGI. J was trimmed by 0 bases and V by 9 bases; bases with no gene match: 2. The CDR3 totals 14 residues. CDR3 nucleotides: TGTGCCAGTACAGGGGACTCTGGGGCCAACGTCCTGACTTTC. Residues: CASTGDSGANVLTF.

The chain links TRBV12-5 to TRBJ2-2; a possible D gene is TRBD1 (6 bases). Looked up from germline, CDR1 is LGHNT and CDR2 is FRNRAP. This CDR3 has 17 residues. The V gene lost 3 bases and the J gene lost 1 base, with 15 bases spanning the gap. CDR3 coding DNA: TGTGCTAGTGGTTTAGGAACAACAGGGCGGAACACCGGGGAGCTGTTTTTT. The encoded protein is CASGLGTTGRNTGELFF.